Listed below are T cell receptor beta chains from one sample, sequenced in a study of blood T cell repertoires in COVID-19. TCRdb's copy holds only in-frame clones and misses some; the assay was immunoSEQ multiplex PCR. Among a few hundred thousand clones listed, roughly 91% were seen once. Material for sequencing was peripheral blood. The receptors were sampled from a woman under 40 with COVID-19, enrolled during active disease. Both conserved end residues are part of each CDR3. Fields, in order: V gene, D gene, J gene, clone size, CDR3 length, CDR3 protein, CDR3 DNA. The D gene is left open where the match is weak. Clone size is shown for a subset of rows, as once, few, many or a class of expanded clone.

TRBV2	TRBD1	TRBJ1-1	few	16	CASRDRPGTGNTEAFF	TGTGCCAGCAGGGACCGTCCCGGGACAGGGAACACTGAAGCTTTCTTT
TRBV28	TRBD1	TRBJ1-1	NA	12	CAITPGGTEAFF	TGTGCCATTACTCCAGGGGGGACTGAAGCTTTCTTT
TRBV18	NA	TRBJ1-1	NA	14	CASSPLVRAPEAFF	TGTGCCAGCTCACCCCTAGTCAGGGCTCCTGAAGCTTTCTTT
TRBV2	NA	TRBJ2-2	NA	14	CASRVWGVVGELFF	TGTGCCAGCAGGGTGTGGGGGGTTGTCGGGGAGCTGTTTTTT
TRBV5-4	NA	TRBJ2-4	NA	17	CASSLVGAGTAKNIQYF	TGTGCCAGCAGCTTGGTTGGGGCAGGAACGGCCAAAAACATTCAGTACTTC
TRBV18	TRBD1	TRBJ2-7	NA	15	CASSPWDRAVSEQYF	TGTGCCAGCTCACCGTGGGACAGGGCTGTATCCGAGCAGTACTTC
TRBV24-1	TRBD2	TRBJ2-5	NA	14	CATSASSGDETQYF	TGTGCCACCAGTGCCTCTAGCGGCGACGAGACCCAGTACTTC
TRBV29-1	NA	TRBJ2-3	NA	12	CSVPLAADTQYF	TGCAGCGTACCCTTGGCGGCAGATACGCAGTATTTT
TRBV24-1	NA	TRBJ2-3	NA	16	CATSERQGGWADTQYF	TGTGCCACCAGTGAGCGGCAGGGAGGATGGGCAGATACGCAGTATTTT
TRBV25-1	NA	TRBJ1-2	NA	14	CASSEGREGYGYTF	TGTGCCAGCAGTGAAGGCAGGGAAGGATATGGCTACACCTTC
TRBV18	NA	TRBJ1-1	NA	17	CASSSKPHPGGDTEAFF	TGTGCCAGCTCATCGAAACCGCACCCGGGGGGGGACACTGAAGCTTTCTTT
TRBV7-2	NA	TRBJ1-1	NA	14	CASSLGPGNTEAFF	TGTGCCAGCAGCTTAGGGCCAGGGAACACTGAAGCTTTCTTT
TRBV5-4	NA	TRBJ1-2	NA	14	CASSPDRSGYGYTF	TGTGCCAGCAGCCCAGACAGGTCCGGCTATGGCTACACCTTC
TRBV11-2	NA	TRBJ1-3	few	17	CASSLDRPGLWGNTIYF	TGTGCCAGCAGCTTAGATCGCCCGGGTTTGTGGGGAAACACCATATATTTT
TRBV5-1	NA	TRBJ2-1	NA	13	CASSLIPGNEQFF	TGCGCCAGCAGCTTAATTCCGGGAAATGAGCAGTTCTTC
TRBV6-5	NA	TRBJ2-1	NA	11	CASSYLGGQFF	TGTGCCAGCAGTTACCTCGGGGGGCAGTTCTTC
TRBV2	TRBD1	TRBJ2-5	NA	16	CASSGGTGGGGETQYF	TGTGCCAGCAGTGGCGGGACAGGGGGGGGCGGTGAGACCCAGTACTTC
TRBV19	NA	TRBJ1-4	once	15	CASSMWSGTNEKLFF	TGTGCCAGTAGTATGTGGTCGGGGACTAATGAAAAACTGTTTTTT
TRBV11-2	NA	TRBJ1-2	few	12	CASSVHTYGYTF	TGTGCCAGCAGCGTCCACACCTATGGCTACACCTTC
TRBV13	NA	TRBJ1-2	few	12	CASSGLEYGYTF	TGTGCCAGCAGCGGACTAGAGTATGGCTACACCTTC
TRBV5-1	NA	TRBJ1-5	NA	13	CASSFSGSQPQHF	TGCGCCAGCAGCTTTTCAGGGTCCCAGCCCCAGCATTTT
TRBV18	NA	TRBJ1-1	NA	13	CASSPGLNTEAFF	TGTGCCAGCTCACCGGGCCTTAACACTGAAGCTTTCTTT
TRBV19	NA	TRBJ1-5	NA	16	CASSIDRGYPNQPQHF	TGTGCCAGTAGTATAGACAGGGGATACCCCAATCAGCCCCAGCATTTT
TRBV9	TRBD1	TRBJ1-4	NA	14	CASSGDTGDRKLFF	TGTGCCAGCAGCGGAGATACAGGGGACCGAAAACTGTTTTTT
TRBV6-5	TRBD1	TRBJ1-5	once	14	CASSLGTERQPQHF	TGTGCCAGCAGTTTAGGGACAGAAAGACAGCCCCAGCATTTT
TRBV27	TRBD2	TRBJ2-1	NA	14	CASSSLAGGEGQFF	TGTGCCAGCAGTTCCCTAGCGGGGGGCGAAGGGCAGTTCTTC
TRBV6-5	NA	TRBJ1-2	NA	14	CASSYSTSGNGYTF	TGTGCCAGCAGTTACTCGACTTCAGGGAATGGCTACACCTTC
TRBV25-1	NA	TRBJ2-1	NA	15	CASSESRGTYNEQFF	TGTGCCAGCAGTGAATCGAGGGGGACATACAATGAGCAGTTCTTC
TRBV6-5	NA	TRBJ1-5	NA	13	CASSWTGNQPQHF	TGTGCCAGCAGTTGGACAGGCAATCAGCCCCAGCATTTT
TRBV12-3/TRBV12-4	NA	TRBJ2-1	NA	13	CASRIGGIGEQFF	TGTGCCAGCCGAATCGGAGGGATTGGTGAGCAGTTCTTC
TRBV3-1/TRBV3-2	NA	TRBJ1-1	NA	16	CASSRLGQPVGTEAFF	TGTGCCAGCAGCCGCTTAGGACAGCCTGTGGGGACTGAAGCTTTCTTT
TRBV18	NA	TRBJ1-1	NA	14	CASSPRTANTEAFF	TGTGCCAGCTCACCCCGGACAGCGAACACTGAAGCTTTCTTT
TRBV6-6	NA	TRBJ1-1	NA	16	CASSYSKSTTNTEAFF	TGTGCCAGCAGTTACTCAAAGAGTACTACGAACACTGAAGCTTTCTTT
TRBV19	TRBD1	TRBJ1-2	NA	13	CASSGGGIYGYTF	TGTGCCAGTAGTGGAGGGGGCATCTATGGCTACACCTTC
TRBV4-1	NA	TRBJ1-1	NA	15	CASSQEGLWDTEAFF	TGCGCCAGCAGCCAAGAAGGACTCTGGGACACTGAAGCTTTCTTT
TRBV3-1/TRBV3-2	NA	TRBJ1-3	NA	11	CASSLGLSLYF	TGTGCCAGCAGCCTGGGACTGAGCTTATATTTT
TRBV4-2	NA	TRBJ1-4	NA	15	CASSPDWRTNEKLFF	TGTGCCAGCAGCCCCGACTGGCGAACTAATGAAAAACTGTTTTTT
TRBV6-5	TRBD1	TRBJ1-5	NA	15	CAISGTGVPNQPQHF	TGTGCCATCTCCGGGACAGGGGTCCCCAATCAGCCCCAGCATTTT
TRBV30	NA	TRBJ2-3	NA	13	CAWSLLPPDTQYF	TGTGCCTGGAGTCTGCTACCACCAGATACGCAGTATTTT
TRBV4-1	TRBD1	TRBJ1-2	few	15	CASSQDPAGGMSYTF	TGCGCCAGCAGCCAAGATCCGGCAGGGGGCATGAGCTACACCTTC
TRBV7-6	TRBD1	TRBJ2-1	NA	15	CASSLMGQGYNEQFF	TGTGCCAGCAGCTTAATGGGACAGGGCTACAATGAGCAGTTCTTC
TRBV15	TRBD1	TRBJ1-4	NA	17	CATSRMGQGGTNEKLFF	TGTGCCACCAGCAGGATGGGACAGGGGGGTACTAATGAAAAACTGTTTTTT
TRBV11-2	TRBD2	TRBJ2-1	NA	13	CASSRGLVREQFF	TGTGCCAGCAGCCGGGGACTAGTCCGGGAGCAGTTCTTC
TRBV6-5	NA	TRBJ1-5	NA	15	CASREFGENNQPQHF	TGTGCCAGCAGAGAGTTTGGGGAGAACAATCAGCCCCAGCATTTT
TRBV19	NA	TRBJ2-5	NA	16	CASSTPIQVRGETQYF	TGTGCCAGTAGTACCCCAATCCAAGTCCGAGGAGAGACCCAGTACTTC
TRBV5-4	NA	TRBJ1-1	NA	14	CASSPPAGNTEAFF	TGTGCCAGCAGCCCCCCGGCAGGGAACACTGAAGCTTTCTTT
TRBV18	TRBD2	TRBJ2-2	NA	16	CASSPGLAGATGELFF	TGTGCCAGCTCGCCCGGACTAGCGGGGGCCACCGGGGAGCTGTTTTTT